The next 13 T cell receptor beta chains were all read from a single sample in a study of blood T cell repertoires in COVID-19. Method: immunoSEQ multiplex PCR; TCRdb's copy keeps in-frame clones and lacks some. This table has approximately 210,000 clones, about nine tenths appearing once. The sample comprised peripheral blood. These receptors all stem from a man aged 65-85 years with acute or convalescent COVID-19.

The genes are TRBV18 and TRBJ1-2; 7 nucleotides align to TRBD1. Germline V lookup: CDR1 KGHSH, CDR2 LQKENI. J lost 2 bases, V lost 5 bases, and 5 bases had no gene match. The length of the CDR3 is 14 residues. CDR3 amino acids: CASSSTGNNYGYTF. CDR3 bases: TGTGCCAGCTCATCGACAGGGAACAACTATGGCTACACCTTC.

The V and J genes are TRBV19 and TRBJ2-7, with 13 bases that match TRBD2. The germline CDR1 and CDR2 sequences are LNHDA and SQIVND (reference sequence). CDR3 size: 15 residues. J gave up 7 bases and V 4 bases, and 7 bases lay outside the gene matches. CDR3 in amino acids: CASSTGLAGENEQYF. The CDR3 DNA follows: TGTGCCAGTAGTACAGGACTAGCGGGAGAGAATGAGCAGTACTTC.

The CDR3 sequence: CASRNTGGGSDTQYF. In nucleotides, the CDR3 is TGTGCCAGCAGAAACACGGGAGGCGGGTCCGATACGCAGTATTTT. V and J are TRBV3-1 (or the pseudogene TRBV3-2) and TRBJ2-3, with TRBD2 matching 7 bases. Losses at the gene ends were 6 bases for V and 6 bases for J; bases not matched to a gene: 12. Per germline, CDR1 LGHDT and CDR2 YNNKEL (reference sequence). This CDR3 has 15 residues.

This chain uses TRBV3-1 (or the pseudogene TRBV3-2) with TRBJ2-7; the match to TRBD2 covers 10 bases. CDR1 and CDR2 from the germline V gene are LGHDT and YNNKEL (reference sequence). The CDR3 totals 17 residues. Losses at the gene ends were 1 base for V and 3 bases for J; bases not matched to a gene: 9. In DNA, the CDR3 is TGTGCCAGCAGCCAAGGGGGGCGTACTAGCGGGGTCTACGAGCAGTACTTC. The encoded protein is CASSQGGRTSGVYEQYF.

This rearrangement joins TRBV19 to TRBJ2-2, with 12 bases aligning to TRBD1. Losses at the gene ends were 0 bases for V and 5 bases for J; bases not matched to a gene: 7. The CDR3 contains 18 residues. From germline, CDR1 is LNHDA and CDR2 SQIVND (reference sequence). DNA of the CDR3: TGTGCCAGTAGTATAGATCTAGGGGGACAGGGGGCAACCGGGGAGCTGTTTTTT. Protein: CASSIDLGGQGATGELFF. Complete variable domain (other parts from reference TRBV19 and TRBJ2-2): DGGITQSPKYLFRKEGQNVTLSCEQNLNHDAMYWYRQDPGQGLRLIYYSQIVNDFQKGDIAEGYSVSREKKESFPLTVTSAQKNPTAFYLCASSIDLGGQGATGELFFGEGSRLTVL.

The CDR3 region is CASSPWLAGAGDTQYF. The CDR3, as DNA: TGTGCCAGCAGCCCCTGGCTAGCGGGAGCCGGAGATACGCAGTATTTT. The chain couples TRBV3-1 (or the pseudogene TRBV3-2) to TRBJ2-3, with 10 nucleotides matching TRBD2. Germline V CDR1 and CDR2: LGHDT, YNNKEL (reference sequence). V shed 4 bases, J shed 5 bases, and the junction held 9 bases outside the gene matches. The CDR3 length is 16 residues.

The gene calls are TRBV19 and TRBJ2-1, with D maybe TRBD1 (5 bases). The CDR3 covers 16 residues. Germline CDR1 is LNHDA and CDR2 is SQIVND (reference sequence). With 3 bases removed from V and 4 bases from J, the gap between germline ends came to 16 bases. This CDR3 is CASSIALGDVYNEQFF. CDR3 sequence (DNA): TGTGCCAGTAGTATCGCCTTAGGGGATGTATACAATGAGCAGTTCTTC. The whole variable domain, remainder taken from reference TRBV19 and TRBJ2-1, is DGGITQSPKYLFRKEGQNVTLSCEQNLNHDAMYWYRQDPGQGLRLIYYSQIVNDFQKGDIAEGYSVSREKKESFPLTVTSAQKNPTAFYLCASSIALGDVYNEQFFGPGTRLTVL.

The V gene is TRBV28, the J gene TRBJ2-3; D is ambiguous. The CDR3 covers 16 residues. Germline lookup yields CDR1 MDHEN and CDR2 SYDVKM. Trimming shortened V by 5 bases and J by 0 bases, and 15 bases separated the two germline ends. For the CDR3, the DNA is TGTGCCAGCAGTCTACTCTCAGAGACTAGCACAGATACGCAGTATTTT. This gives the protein CASSLLSETSTDTQYF.

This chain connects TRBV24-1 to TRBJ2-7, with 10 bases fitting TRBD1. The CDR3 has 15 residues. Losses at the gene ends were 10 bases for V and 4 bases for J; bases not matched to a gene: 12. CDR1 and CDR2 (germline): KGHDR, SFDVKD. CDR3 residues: CATAPAGTGVYEQYF. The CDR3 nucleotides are TGTGCCACAGCGCCGGCCGGGACAGGGGTGTACGAGCAGTACTTC.

The CDR3 region has the DNA TGTGCCAGCAGTTTATGGACGGGACAGGGGCAGCCCCAGCATTTT. Translated: CASSLWTGQGQPQHF. J is TRBJ1-5 and V is TRBV28; 10 nucleotides match TRBD1. The CDR3 totals 15 residues. Germline CDR1 and CDR2: MDHEN and SYDVKM. Trimming took 0 bases from V and 7 from J; bases not matched to a gene: 3.

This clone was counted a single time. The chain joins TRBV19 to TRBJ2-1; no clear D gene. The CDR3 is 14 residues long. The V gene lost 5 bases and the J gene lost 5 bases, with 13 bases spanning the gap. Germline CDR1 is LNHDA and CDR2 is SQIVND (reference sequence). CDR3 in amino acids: CASSAWARHNEQFF. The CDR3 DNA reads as TGTGCCAGTAGTGCCTGGGCCAGACACAATGAGCAGTTCTTC.

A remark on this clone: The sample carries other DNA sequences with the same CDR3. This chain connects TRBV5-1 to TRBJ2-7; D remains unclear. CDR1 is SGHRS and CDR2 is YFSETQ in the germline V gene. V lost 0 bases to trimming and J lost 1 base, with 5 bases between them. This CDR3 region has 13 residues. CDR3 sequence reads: CASSLELSYEQYF. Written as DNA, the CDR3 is TGCGCCAGCAGCTTGGAATTATCCTACGAGCAGTACTTC.

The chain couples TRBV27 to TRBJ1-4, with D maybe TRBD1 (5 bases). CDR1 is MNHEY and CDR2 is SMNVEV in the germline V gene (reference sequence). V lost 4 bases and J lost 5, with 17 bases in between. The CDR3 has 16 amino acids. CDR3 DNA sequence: TGTGCCAGCAGTTCCATACCCCGCCGGGGGAATGAAAAACTGTTTTTT. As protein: CASSSIPRRGNEKLFF. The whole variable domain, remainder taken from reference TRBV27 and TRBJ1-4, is EAQVTQNPRYLITVTGKKLTVTCSQNMNHEYMSWYRQDPGLGLRQIYYSMNVEVTDKGDVPEGYKVSRKEKRNFPLILESPSPNQTSLYFCASSSIPRRGNEKLFFGSGTQLSVL.